The 30 T cell receptor beta chains below were found in one sample sequenced in a study of cytomegalovirus exposure and HLA in healthy donors. The PCR had 60 Vbeta and 13 Jbeta primers. Profiled with immunoSEQ multiplex PCR; TCRdb holds only in-frame clones, not every one. The profile shows roughly 120,000 clones, around three quarters of them singletons. The source material was PBMCs. These receptor sequences come from a man younger than 35 in good health and CMV-seronegative.

The chain combines TRBV30 with TRBJ2-3; D unclear. This CDR3 region has 12 residues. The ends were cut back, 2 bases at V and 12 bases at J, with 15 bases in the middle. Germline CDR1 is GTSNPN and CDR2 is SVGIG (reference sequence). The CDR3 DNA follows: TGTGCCTGGAGTTTCTCAATTGGGCCCCAGTATTTT. This translates into CAWSFSIGPQYF.

The chain recombines TRBV19 with TRBJ1-2; 9 bases match TRBD1. In germline, CDR1 is LNHDA, CDR2 SQIVND (reference sequence). The CDR3 covers 19 residues. After removal of 5 bases from V and 5 bases from J, the junction contained 21 bases not matched to a gene. DNA of the CDR3: TGTGCCAGTAGTGTAATTTCGCAATTACAGGGGGCGCGTCGATATGGCTACACCTTC. The encoded protein is CASSVISQLQGARRYGYTF. Drawing the rest from reference TRBV19 and TRBJ1-2, the complete variable domain is DGGITQSPKYLFRKEGQNVTLSCEQNLNHDAMYWYRQDPGQGLRLIYYSQIVNDFQKGDIAEGYSVSREKKESFPLTVTSAQKNPTAFYLCASSVISQLQGARRYGYTFGSGTRLTVV.

The J gene is TRBJ2-7, the V gene TRBV11-3; D gene ambiguous. The CDR3 is made up of 13 amino acids. Looked up from germline, CDR1 is SGHNT and CDR2 is YENEEA. Trimming removed 5 bases from V and 6 bases from J, with 14 bases in between. The CDR3 loop reads CASSDTQTTEQYF. CDR3 coding DNA: TGTGCCAGCAGCGACACCCAGACGACCGAGCAGTACTTC.

In this sample, this clone turned up a few times. The chain is built from TRBV4-1 and TRBJ2-7; 8 nucleotides line up with TRBD2. This CDR3 contains 18 residues. Germline CDR1 reads MGHRA; CDR2 reads YSYEKL. The junction had 18 bases not matched to a gene; V was cut back by 5 bases and J by 3 bases. The CDR3 loop reads CASSFGPLAGGLYYEQYF. The CDR3 coding sequence is TGCGCCAGCAGCTTCGGGCCCCTAGCGGGCGGTTTATACTACGAGCAGTACTTC.

The chain links TRBV28 to TRBJ1-5, with a weak D call TRBD1 (5 bases). The CDR3 runs to 15 residues. The V end was cut by 3 bases, the J end by 2 bases, with 11 bases between. Germline V gene sequence: CDR1 MDHEN, CDR2 SYDVKM. CDR3 sequence reads: CASSFWQGGNQPQHF. CDR3 nucleotide sequence: TGTGCCAGCAGTTTCTGGCAGGGTGGCAATCAGCCCCAGCATTTT.

The chain uses TRBV18 and TRBJ2-2, with TRBD2 identical over 10 bases. The V and J ends lost 3 bases and 3 bases, in that order; junction bases with no gene match: 7. Germline V gene data show CDR1 as KGHSH and CDR2 as LQKENI. The CDR3 length is 17 residues. CDR3 amino acids: CASSPRLAGADTGELFF. CDR3 bases: TGTGCCAGCTCACCCCGTCTAGCGGGAGCGGACACCGGGGAGCTGTTTTTT.

Written as DNA, the CDR3 is TGTGCCAGCTTGAGTGAGGCCGCCTCCGGAGGGGAGCTGTTTTTT. Its translation is CASLSEAASGGELFF. V usage is TRBV2 and J usage is TRBJ2-2; no reliable D call. Germline V gives CDR1 SNHLY, CDR2 FYNNEI. The V end was cut by 8 bases, the J end by 8 bases, with 21 bases between. The CDR3 contains 15 residues.

The CDR3 nucleotides read TGTGCCAGCAGCTGGACAGGGGATAGGTGGGAGACCCAGTACTTC. It specifies CASSWTGDRWETQYF. The rearrangement links TRBV11-2 to TRBJ2-5; 9 positions agree with TRBD1. Trimming at V came to 4 bases and at J to 5 bases, leaving 8 bases not matched to a gene. Germline-derived CDR1 and CDR2 are SGHAT and FQNNGV. The CDR3 loop spans 15 amino acids.

This CDR3 reads CASSTRQEHSGNTIYF. The CDR3 DNA follows: TGTGCCAGCAGCACCCGACAGGAGCACTCTGGAAACACCATATATTTT. J is TRBJ1-3 and V is TRBV7-9; tentatively, D is TRBD1 (6 bases). The V gene lost 5 bases and the J gene lost 0 bases, with 14 bases spanning the gap. The CDR3 loop spans 16 amino acids. The germline V gene encodes CDR1 SEHNR and CDR2 FQNEAQ (reference sequence). Complete variable domain (other parts from reference TRBV7-9 and TRBJ1-3): DTGVSQNPRHKITKRGQNVTFRCDPISEHNRLYWYRQTLGQGPEFLTYFQNEAQLEKSRLLSDRFSAERPKGSFSTLEIQRTEQGDSAMYLCASSTRQEHSGNTIYFGEGSWLTVV.

The chain recombines TRBV5-1 with TRBJ2-1; TRBD2 aligns across 7 bases. V shed 4 bases, J shed 8 bases, and the junction held 9 bases outside the gene matches. This CDR3 region has 14 residues. Looked up from germline, CDR1 is SGHRS and CDR2 is YFSETQ. The CDR3 nucleotides read TGCGCCAGCAGCCAGCGGGATTGGTTTGATGAGCAGTTCTTC. It yields the protein CASSQRDWFDEQFF.

CDR3 sequence reads: CASSTPTGRLGSGNTIYF. CDR3 nucleotide sequence: TGTGCCAGTAGTACCCCGACAGGGCGGCTTGGATCTGGAAACACCATATATTTT. The chain combines TRBV19 with TRBJ1-3; 7 positions match TRBD1. CDR3 length: 18 residues. The J segment lost 1 base and the V segment lost 4 bases, leaving 13 bases of the junction unmatched. CDR1 is LNHDA, CDR2 SQIVND, per germline (reference sequence).

The chain uses TRBV29-1 and TRBJ2-1; tentatively, D is TRBD2 (7 bases). The CDR3 runs 16 residues. CDR1 and CDR2 from the germline V gene are SQVTM and ANQGSEA. V lost 4 bases and J 0 bases, leaving 16 bases between the germline ends. The CDR3 spells CSVGGWEGDSYNEQFF. Written as DNA, the CDR3 is TGCAGCGTTGGAGGATGGGAGGGGGACTCCTACAATGAGCAGTTCTTC.

This clone was seen a single time. The rearrangement joins TRBV25-1 to TRBJ1-6; D is uncertain. Germline-derived CDR1 and CDR2 are MGHDK and SYGVNS. The CDR3 extends over 14 amino acids. Deletions cut 5 bases from V and 0 bases from J, with 5 bases between. The CDR3 region is CASSISSYNSPLHF. The DNA for the CDR3 is TGTGCCAGCAGTATCAGCTCCTATAATTCACCCCTCCACTTT.

The rearrangement links TRBV9 to TRBJ1-1, with TRBD1 matching over 7 bases. The CDR3 covers 13 residues. Per germline, CDR1 SGDLS and CDR2 YYNGEE. The ends lost 4 bases at V and 5 bases at J; junction bases unmatched: 5. The CDR3, as DNA: TGTGCCAGCAGCCCCGGACAGGAGACTGAAGCTTTCTTT. Protein: CASSPGQETEAFF.

This chain links TRBV7-9 with TRBJ2-3, with TRBD2 matching over 7 bases. The CDR3 totals 13 residues. The germline V gene has CDR1 SEHNR and CDR2 FQNEAQ (reference sequence). Unmatched junction bases numbered 9, after V lost 5 bases and J lost 10 bases. The CDR3 region has the DNA TGTGCCAGCAGCCCTGGGGCGGGGGTTGCGCAGTATTTT. It encodes CASSPGAGVAQYF.

V is TRBV9 and J is TRBJ1-5, with no clear D. Germline-derived CDR1 and CDR2 are SGDLS and YYNGEE. This CDR3 region has 14 residues. Trimming stripped 0 bases from V and 11 bases from J, with 15 bases between. CDR3 in amino acids: CASSVGGAAATQHF. CDR3 nucleotides: TGTGCCAGCAGCGTAGGCGGAGCGGCCGCGACCCAGCATTTT.

V is TRBV19 and J is TRBJ2-2; a possible D gene is TRBD2 (6 bases). V was cut by 6 bases and J by 0 bases, with 14 bases left in between. CDR3 size: 16 residues. Germline CDR1 reads LNHDA; CDR2 reads SQIVND (reference sequence). The CDR3 spells CASRNGRLSNTGELFF. The CDR3 DNA follows: TGTGCCAGTAGAAACGGGAGACTCTCGAACACCGGGGAGCTGTTTTTT. The full variable domain, completed using reference TRBV19 and TRBJ2-2, is DGGITQSPKYLFRKEGQNVTLSCEQNLNHDAMYWYRQDPGQGLRLIYYSQIVNDFQKGDIAEGYSVSREKKESFPLTVTSAQKNPTAFYLCASRNGRLSNTGELFFGEGSRLTVL.

This chain uses TRBV5-4 with TRBJ2-3; maybe TRBD2 (5 bases). The CDR3 contains 15 residues. Per germline, CDR1 SGHNT and CDR2 YYREEE (reference sequence). V lost 2 bases to trimming and J lost 0 bases, with 10 bases between them. The CDR3 bases are TGTGCCAGCAGCTTTCGGCTAGCTAGCACAGATACGCAGTATTTT. It translates to CASSFRLASTDTQYF. The full variable domain, rest sourced from reference TRBV5-4 and TRBJ2-3, is ETGVTQSPTHLIKTRGQQVTLRCSSQSGHNTVSWYQQALGQGPQFIFQYYREEENGRGNFPPRFSGLQFPNYSSELNVNALELDDSALYLCASSFRLASTDTQYFGPGTRLTVL.

The chain has TRBV11-2 and TRBJ1-5; D remains unclear. Germline CDR1 SGHAT, CDR2 FQNNGV. Trimming removed 1 base from V and 7 bases from J, with 14 bases in between. The CDR3 covers 15 residues. The CDR3 reads CASSLVPGEGQPQHF. CDR3 DNA: TGTGCCAGCAGCTTAGTTCCCGGGGAGGGACAGCCCCAGCATTTT.

This chain links TRBV5-6 with TRBJ1-2; 9 positions agree with TRBD1. The CDR3 has 15 residues. The V gene end was trimmed by 2 bases and the J gene end by 4 bases; junction bases not matched to a gene: 6. Germline CDR1 SGHDT, CDR2 YYEEEE. The CDR3 here is CASSFSRQGVYGYTF. The CDR3 region has the DNA TGTGCCAGCAGCTTTTCCCGACAGGGGGTCTATGGCTACACCTTC. Full variable domain (missing parts from reference TRBV5-6 and TRBJ1-2): DAGVTQSPTHLIKTRGQQVTLRCSPKSGHDTVSWYQQALGQGPQFIFQYYEEEERQRGNFPDRFSGHQFPNYSSELNVNALLLGDSALYLCASSFSRQGVYGYTFGSGTRLTVV.

CDR3 loop: CAWTAGWETQYF. CDR3 DNA: TGTGCCTGGACGGCGGGGTGGGAGACCCAGTACTTC. The V gene is TRBV30, the J gene TRBJ2-5; TRBD2 is a possible D gene (6 bases). This CDR3 has 12 amino acids. Trimming left V 4 bases short and J 5 bases short, with 11 bases between. The germline CDR1 and CDR2 sequences are GTSNPN and SVGIG (reference sequence).

This chain connects TRBV5-1 to TRBJ1-1, with 7 bases matching TRBD1. Germline loops: CDR1 SGHRS, CDR2 YFSETQ. The CDR3 runs to 15 residues. The V gene end was trimmed by 4 bases and the J gene end by 0 bases; junction bases not matched to a gene: 6. The CDR3 region has the DNA TGCGCCAGCAGCCCCTGGACAGGCGTGAACACTGAAGCTTTCTTT. Protein: CASSPWTGVNTEAFF.

This clone was recorded a few times. The rearrangement uses TRBV10-1 and TRBJ1-4; maybe TRBD1 (6 bases). The CDR3 is 15 amino acids. V dropped 0 bases and J dropped 7 bases, with 12 bases sitting between them. Germline V gene sequence: CDR1 WNHNN, CDR2 SYGVQD (reference sequence). Written as DNA, the CDR3 is TGCGCCAGCAGTGAGTCGGCGGGGGCCGGTGAAAAACTGTTTTTT. This codes for CASSESAGAGEKLFF.

This chain connects TRBV19 to TRBJ2-2; D ambiguous. CDR1 and CDR2 (germline): LNHDA, SQIVND (reference sequence). The V end lost 6 bases, the J end lost 4 bases, and 15 bases lay between the germline ends. The CDR3 spans 15 residues. The CDR3 here is CASRDSRIGTGELFF. CDR3 DNA: TGTGCCAGTAGGGATTCTAGAATCGGCACCGGGGAGCTGTTTTTT.

The chain links TRBV6-5 to TRBJ2-1; TRBD2 is a possible D gene (5 bases). Germline loops: CDR1 MNHEY, CDR2 SVGAGI. This CDR3 contains 15 residues. V was clipped by 2 bases and J by 0 bases, with 8 bases between them. The CDR3 sequence is CASSYGLASYNEQFF. As DNA, the CDR3 is TGTGCCAGCAGTTACGGGCTAGCCTCCTACAATGAGCAGTTCTTC.

The chain couples TRBV21-1 to TRBJ1-4; the DNA was not used to check the table's D call, TRBD1. TRBV21-1 corresponds to a pseudogene. The CDR3 spans 20 residues. The CDR3 nucleotides are TGTGCCAGCAGCAAAATCCCCCCACAGGGGAGAGGACCAACTAATGAAAAACTGTTTTTT. Its protein is CASSKIPPQGRGPTNEKLFF.

This clone was counted between two and nine times. The gene calls are TRBV5-1 and TRBJ2-1; TRBD2 agrees at 12 bases. V dropped 5 bases and J dropped 4; count of bases not matched to a gene: 19. The CDR3 length is 20 residues. The germline V gene has CDR1 SGHRS and CDR2 YFSETQ. As DNA, the CDR3 is TGCGCCAGCAGTACAACCCACGGGGCTAGCGGGAGGGGAAGTTACAATGAGCAGTTCTTC. Its protein product is CASSTTHGASGRGSYNEQFF.

Remarks on this clone: This CDR3 is also generated by other DNA sequences in the sample. The chain uses TRBV5-1 and TRBJ1-2, with unresolved D. CDR1 is SGHRS, CDR2 YFSETQ, per germline. The CDR3 is 13 residues long. With 4 bases removed from V and 2 bases from J, the gap between germline ends came to 9 bases. In DNA, the CDR3 is TGCGCCAGCAGCCCAGGCCAGAACTATGGCTACACCTTC. Residues: CASSPGQNYGYTF.

This chain uses TRBV2 with TRBJ2-3, with D perhaps matching TRBD2 (5 bases). CDR3 length: 11 residues. Germline lookup yields CDR1 SNHLY and CDR2 FYNNEI. V was trimmed by 1 base and J by 13 bases, leaving 9 bases between them. CDR3 region: CASSEGVGKYF. The CDR3 DNA reads as TGTGCCAGCAGTGAAGGAGTCGGGAAGTATTTT.

The chain recombines TRBV4-3 with TRBJ1-6, with TRBD1 matching over 9 bases. V trimming: 1 base; J trimming: 3 bases; junction bases outside the gene matches: 4. The germline CDR1 and CDR2 sequences are LGHNA and YSLEER. The CDR3 runs to 17 residues. CDR3 in DNA: TGCGCCAGCAGCCAAGCTTTGACAGGGGGCTATAATTCACCCCTCCACTTT. Encoded protein: CASSQALTGGYNSPLHF.